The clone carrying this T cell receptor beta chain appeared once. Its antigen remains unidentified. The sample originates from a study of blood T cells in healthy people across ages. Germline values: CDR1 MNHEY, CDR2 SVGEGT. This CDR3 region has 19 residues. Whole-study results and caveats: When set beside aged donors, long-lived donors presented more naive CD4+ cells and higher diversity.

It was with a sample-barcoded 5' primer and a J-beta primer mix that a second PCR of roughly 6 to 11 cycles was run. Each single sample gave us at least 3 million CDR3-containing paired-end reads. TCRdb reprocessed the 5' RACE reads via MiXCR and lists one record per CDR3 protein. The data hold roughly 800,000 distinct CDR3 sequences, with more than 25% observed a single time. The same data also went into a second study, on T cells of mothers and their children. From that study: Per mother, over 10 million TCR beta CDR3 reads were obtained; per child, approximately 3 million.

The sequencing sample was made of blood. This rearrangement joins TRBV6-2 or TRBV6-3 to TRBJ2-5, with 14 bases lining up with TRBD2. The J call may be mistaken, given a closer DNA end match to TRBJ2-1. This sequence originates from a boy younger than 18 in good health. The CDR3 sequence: CASSLGLAGVLGSYNEQFF. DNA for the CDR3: TGTGCCAGCAGTCTGGGACTAGCGGGAGTACTTGGGAGCTACAATGAGCAGTTCTTC.